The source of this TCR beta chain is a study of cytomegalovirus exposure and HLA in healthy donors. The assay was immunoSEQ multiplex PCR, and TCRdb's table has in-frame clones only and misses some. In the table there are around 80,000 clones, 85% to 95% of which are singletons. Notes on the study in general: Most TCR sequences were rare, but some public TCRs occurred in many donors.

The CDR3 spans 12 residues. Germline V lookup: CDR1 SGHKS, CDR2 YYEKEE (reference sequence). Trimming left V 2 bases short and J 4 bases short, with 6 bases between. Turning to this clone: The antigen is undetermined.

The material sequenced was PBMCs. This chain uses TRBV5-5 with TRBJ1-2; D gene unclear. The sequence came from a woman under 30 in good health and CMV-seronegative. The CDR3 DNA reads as TGTGCCAGCAGCTTCTACTCCTATGGCTACACCTTC. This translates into CASSFYSYGYTF. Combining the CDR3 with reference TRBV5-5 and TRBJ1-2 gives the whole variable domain DAGVTQSPTHLIKTRGQQVTLRCSPISGHKSVSWYQQVLGQGPQFIFQYYEKEERGRGNFPDRFSARQFPNYSSELNVNALLLGDSALYLCASSFYSYGYTFGSGTRLTVV.